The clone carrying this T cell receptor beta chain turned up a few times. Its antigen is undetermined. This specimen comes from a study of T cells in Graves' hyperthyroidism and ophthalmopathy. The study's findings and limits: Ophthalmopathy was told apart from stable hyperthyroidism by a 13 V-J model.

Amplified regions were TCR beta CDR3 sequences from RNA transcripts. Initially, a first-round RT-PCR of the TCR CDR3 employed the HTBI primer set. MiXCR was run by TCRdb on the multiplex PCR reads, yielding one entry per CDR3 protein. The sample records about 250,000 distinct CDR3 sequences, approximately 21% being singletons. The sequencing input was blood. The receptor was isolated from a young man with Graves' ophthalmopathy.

CDR3 loop: CASSLSSGDSYEQYF. Written as DNA, the CDR3 is TGTGCCAGCAGTTTGTCTAGCGGGGACTCCTACGAGCAGTACTTC. This chain joins TRBV27 and TRBJ2-7; 9 bases are shared with TRBD2. After removal of 3 bases from V and 0 bases from J, the junction contained 3 bases not matched to a gene. The CDR3 has 15 amino acids. Germline CDR1 MNHEY, CDR2 SMNVEV (reference sequence).